The T cell receptor beta chain under discussion was sequenced for a study of Ad26.COV2.S vaccination and SARS-CoV-2 variants. Findings and limits, study-wide: A substantial breadth of spike-specific CD8+ and CD4+ T cell responses after vaccination has been reported.

Turning to this clone: Its target is unknown.

Germline values: CDR1 LGHDT, CDR2 YNNKEL (reference sequence). The CDR3 is 13 residues long. Trimming took off 0 bases at V and 5 bases at J, with 7 bases between the two ends. Treatment here: around 19 received Ad26.COV2.S at low or high dose, single or two shots; about 5 received placebo; per-sample allocation not given. At day 63 after the first vaccine or placebo injection, samples were drawn. Sequenced by immunoSEQ multiplex PCR; TCRdb stores in-frame clones only, minus some. The sample carries hundreds of thousands of clones, around 92% recorded once. Sequences were derived from peripheral blood, sampled in a trial of Ad26.COV2.S vaccine versus placebo. The V call is TRBV3-1 (or the pseudogene TRBV3-2), the J call TRBJ2-5; D gene unclear. This clonotype was obtained from a person between 18 and 65 years old who received the Ad26.COV2.S COVID-19 vaccine or a placebo. CDR3 nucleotides: TGTGCCAGCAGCCAAGAGGTGGGTGAGACCCAGTACTTC. Its translation is CASSQEVGETQYF.